The 30 T cell receptor beta chains listed next were all sequenced from one sample in a study of cytomegalovirus exposure and HLA in healthy donors. PCR involved 60 Vbeta and 13 Jbeta primers. This table comes from immunoSEQ multiplex PCR, and its TCRdb copy is limited to in-frame clones, with some not included. The data show some 150,000 clones, with roughly 80% seen just once and around 2% held by the top ten. Sequencing was done on a sample of PBMCs. These receptors were obtained from a woman in her 40s in good health and CMV-seronegative.

CDR3 coding DNA: TGTGCCAGCAGTTTGCTATGGGGGGAAAATCAGCCCCAGCATTTT. Translation gives CASSLLWGENQPQHF. The genes are TRBV27 and TRBJ1-5, with D possibly matching TRBD1 (5 bases). Deletions cut 3 bases from V and 4 bases from J, with 13 bases between. From germline, CDR1 is MNHEY and CDR2 SMNVEV (reference sequence). CDR3 length equals 15 residues.

The chain couples TRBV5-1 to TRBJ2-1; 10 bases are shared with TRBD2. This CDR3 spans 16 amino acids. Germline V lookup: CDR1 SGHRS, CDR2 YFSETQ. J lost 2 bases, V lost 0 bases, and 2 bases had no gene match. DNA of the CDR3: TGCGCCAGCAGCTTGGACCTAGCGGGAGCCTACAATGAGCAGTTCTTC. Its protein is CASSLDLAGAYNEQFF.

This clone appeared a single time. The junction departs from the called germline gene at one end, perhaps through a read error. The rearrangement links TRBV7-8 to TRBJ1-2; the D is unclear. CDR3 size: 15 residues. Germline CDR1 SGHVS, CDR2 FQNEAQ. The CDR3 region is CASSFPLFGNYGYPF. The DNA for the CDR3 is TGTGCCAGCAGCTTCCCGTTATTCGGTAACTATGGCTACCCCTTC.

This clone occurred once. The rearrangement links TRBV6-1 to TRBJ1-1; a possible D gene is TRBD1 (6 bases). Trimming took 6 bases from V and 1 from J, leaving 12 bases between them. CDR3 length: 14 amino acids. Germline-derived CDR1 and CDR2 are MNHNS and SASEGT. Written as DNA, the CDR3 is TGTGCCAGCAGCCACCAGGACAGGAACACTGAAGCTTTCTTT. Translated: CASSHQDRNTEAFF.

The J gene is TRBJ2-1, the V gene TRBV2; 9 bases line up with TRBD2. The V gene's germline CDR1 is SNHLY and CDR2 FYNNEI. J lost 3 bases, V lost 6 bases, and 12 bases had no gene match. The length of the CDR3 is 17 residues. CDR3 amino acids: CASRGAGGVLSYNEQFF. The CDR3, as DNA: TGTGCCAGCAGGGGGGCGGGAGGGGTATTAAGCTACAATGAGCAGTTCTTC.

CDR3 sequence (DNA): TGCGCCAGCAGCTTAACTAGCGGGATTCACAATGAGCAGTTCTTC. Translation gives CASSLTSGIHNEQFF. The chain employs TRBV5-1 and TRBJ2-1; 10 bases map to TRBD2. CDR3 length: 15 amino acids. V shed 2 bases and J 5 bases; nucleotides not matched to a gene: 4. Germline V gene data show CDR1 as SGHRS and CDR2 as YFSETQ.

This clone occurred a few times. The chain couples TRBV28 to TRBJ2-1, with 9 bases matching TRBD1. The CDR3 is 13 residues long. CDR1 is MDHEN and CDR2 is SYDVKM in the germline V gene. With V trimmed by 11 bases and J by 7 bases, 9 bases remained unmatched. CDR3 protein: CAGTGKRGNEQFF. The CDR3 DNA follows: TGTGCCGGGACAGGGAAACGGGGGAATGAGCAGTTCTTC.

This chain links TRBV11-3 with TRBJ1-1, with TRBD1 matching over 12 bases. Germline assignment: CDR1 SGHNT and CDR2 YENEEA. This CDR3 has 15 residues. After removal of 5 bases from V and 4 bases from J, the junction contained 5 bases not matched to a gene. CDR3 region: CASSPMGQGATEAFF. The DNA of the CDR3 is TGTGCCAGCAGCCCCATGGGACAGGGGGCCACTGAAGCTTTCTTT.

V gene TRBV30 combines with J gene TRBJ1-2, with 8 bases matching TRBD1. CDR1 is GTSNPN and CDR2 is SVGIG in the germline V gene (reference sequence). V shed 7 bases and J 1 base; nucleotides not matched to a gene: 11. The CDR3 is 15 amino acids. CDR3: CAYALDREFNYGYTF. In nucleotides, the CDR3 is TGTGCCTATGCCCTGGACAGGGAGTTTAACTATGGCTACACCTTC.

The V call is TRBV6-1, the J call TRBJ1-6, with 8 nucleotides matching TRBD1. This CDR3 has 13 residues. CDR1 and CDR2 (germline): MNHNS, SASEGT. V lost 11 bases and J lost 7; bases outside the gene matches: 7. CDR3 bases: TGTGCCGGACAGGGTCCGCCGAATTCACCCCTCCACTTT. Amino acids: CAGQGPPNSPLHF.

The chain uses TRBV7-7 and TRBJ2-5, with D unclear. Germline V gene sequence: CDR1 SSHAT, CDR2 FNYEAQ (reference sequence). This CDR3 is 13 amino acids long. Trimming removed 3 bases at V and 4 bases at J, with 9 bases between. The CDR3 coding sequence is TGTGCCAGCAGCTTTGACATCCGAGAGACCCAGTACTTC. As protein: CASSFDIRETQYF.

This clone was observed a few times. The J gene is TRBJ1-5, the V gene TRBV4-1; D is undetermined. The V end lost 1 base, the J end lost 2 bases, and 12 bases lay between the germline ends. This CDR3 spans 16 amino acids. Germline V lookup: CDR1 MGHRA, CDR2 YSYEKL. Here the CDR3 DNA reads TGCGCCAGCAGCCAAGGGCGGGCGCGGGGCAATCAGCCCCAGCATTTT. This codes for CASSQGRARGNQPQHF.

The CDR3 spells CASSYSTGEDTEAFF. CDR3 DNA sequence: TGTGCCAGCAGTTACTCGACCGGTGAGGACACTGAAGCTTTCTTT. The chain recombines TRBV6-5 with TRBJ1-1; D gene unclear. V was trimmed by 0 bases and J by 3 bases, leaving 11 bases between them. Per germline, CDR1 MNHEY and CDR2 SVGAGI. The CDR3 spans 15 residues.

The sample holds one count of this clone. The V gene is TRBV7-6, the J gene TRBJ1-1; TRBD1 matches at 11 bases. The CDR3 length is 15 residues. Germline-derived CDR1 and CDR2 are SGHVS and FNYEAQ. V shed 4 bases and J 6 bases; nucleotides not matched to a gene: 7. The CDR3 here is CASSSGQGAFAEAFF. The DNA of the CDR3 is TGTGCCAGCAGCTCAGGACAGGGGGCTTTCGCTGAAGCTTTCTTT.

The chain uses TRBV2 and TRBJ1-2; D possibly corresponds to TRBD1 (6 bases). The CDR3 length is 13 residues. The germline gives CDR1 SNHLY, CDR2 FYNNEI. Trimming removed 8 bases at V and 8 bases at J, with 18 bases between. This CDR3 reads CASGLRGGGGYTF. For the CDR3, the DNA is TGTGCCAGCGGGTTGAGGGGGGGAGGGGGCTACACCTTC.

This rearrangement joins TRBV28 to TRBJ2-7, with unresolved D. The V end lost 3 bases, the J end lost 3 bases, and 21 bases lay between the germline ends. This CDR3 spans 17 amino acids. The germline V gene has CDR1 MDHEN and CDR2 SYDVKM. The CDR3 loop reads CASSFYPPGSSYYEQYF. CDR3 DNA: TGTGCCAGCAGTTTCTATCCTCCCGGCAGTAGCTACTACGAGCAGTACTTC.

This clone was seen more than once but under ten times. V usage is TRBV5-4 and J usage is TRBJ2-7, with TRBD2 as a possible D gene (5 bases). The CDR3 runs 13 residues. V shed 1 base and J shed 5 bases, with 10 bases lying between them. Germline-derived CDR1 and CDR2 are SGHNT and YYREEE (reference sequence). The CDR3 region is CASSLRGYHEQYF. The CDR3 region has the DNA TGTGCCAGCAGCTTGCGAGGGTACCACGAGCAGTACTTC.

This clone was observed a single time. V usage is TRBV19 and J usage is TRBJ1-5; D gene ambiguous. Germline V gene sequence: CDR1 LNHDA, CDR2 SQIVND (reference sequence). V lost 2 bases, J lost 4 bases, and 6 bases lay in between. The length of the CDR3 is 13 residues. The CDR3 region is CASSIRRNQPQHF. The DNA for the CDR3 is TGTGCCAGTAGTATAAGGAGGAATCAGCCCCAGCATTTT.

This clone was observed a few times. This sequence joins TRBV19 and TRBJ1-1, with no clear D. CDR1 is LNHDA, CDR2 SQIVND, per germline (reference sequence). This CDR3 has 12 residues. V shed 5 bases and J shed 2 bases, with 6 bases lying between them. CDR3 sequence: CASSALNTEAFF. The CDR3 region has the DNA TGTGCCAGTAGTGCGCTAAACACTGAAGCTTTCTTT.

This clone was counted between two and nine times. The chain employs TRBV5-8 and TRBJ1-1; a possible D gene is TRBD1 (5 bases). The germline V gene encodes CDR1 SGHTS and CDR2 YDEGEE. Between the trimmed V and J ends, which lost 0 bases and 2 bases, there was a span of 14 bases. This CDR3 has 16 residues. CDR3 in DNA: TGTGCCAGCAGCTTGGGGCGGGGGTGGTTAAACACTGAAGCTTTCTTT. This gives the protein CASSLGRGWLNTEAFF.

The rearrangement links TRBV6-4 to TRBJ2-7; 8 nucleotides match TRBD2. With V trimmed by 4 bases and J by 2 bases, 4 bases remained unmatched. Germline V gene data show CDR1 as MRHNA and CDR2 as SNTAGT. The CDR3 has 14 residues. In DNA form, the CDR3 reads TGTGCCAGCAGTGTGGGAGCGGGAGCCTACGAGCAGTACTTC. Residues: CASSVGAGAYEQYF.

This chain links TRBV28 with TRBJ1-2, with a tentative D call TRBD1 (5 bases). Trimming pared 0 bases from V and 9 bases from J, leaving 14 bases between. The CDR3 contains 14 residues. The germline gives CDR1 MDHEN, CDR2 SYDVKM. The CDR3 region has the DNA TGTGCCAGCAGTTTATGGGATTGGGGGGACCGCTACACCTTC. This gives the protein CASSLWDWGDRYTF.

The chain uses TRBV2 and TRBJ1-4; D is ambiguous. This CDR3 region has 14 residues. Trimming stripped 5 bases from V and 0 bases from J, with 7 bases between. Germline assignment: CDR1 SNHLY and CDR2 FYNNEI. CDR3 in DNA: TGTGCCAGCAGTCGAGATGCAACTAATGAAAAACTGTTTTTT. Amino acid sequence: CASSRDATNEKLFF.

About this clone itself: One junction end disagrees with the germline gene, perhaps due to a read error. The chain combines TRBV7-9 with TRBJ2-1, with 8 bases lining up with TRBD2. In germline, CDR1 is SEHNR, CDR2 FQNEAQ (reference sequence). This CDR3 region has 15 residues. CDR3 residues: CSSSFPGGGYNEQFF. The CDR3 DNA follows: TGTTCCAGCAGCTTTCCGGGGGGGGGTTACAATGAGCAGTTCTTC. Using reference TRBV7-9 and TRBJ2-1 for the parts outside the CDR3, the full variable domain is DTGVSQNPRHKITKRGQNVTFRCDPISEHNRLYWYRQTLGQGPEFLTYFQNEAQLEKSRLLSDRFSAERPKGSFSTLEIQRTEQGDSAMYLCSSSFPGGGYNEQFFGPGTRLTVL.

The chain combines TRBV10-1 with TRBJ2-3, with 7 nucleotides matching TRBD2. The germline gives CDR1 WNHNN, CDR2 SYGVQD (reference sequence). V shed 11 bases and J 3 bases; nucleotides not matched to a gene: 8. The CDR3 contains 13 residues. CDR3 DNA: TGCGCCGATTACGGGGGACTAACAGATACGCAGTATTTT. This sequence encodes CADYGGLTDTQYF.

The sample holds a few counts of this clone. The chain links TRBV6-4 to TRBJ1-4, with no clear D. CDR1 and CDR2 (germline): MRHNA, SNTAGT. CDR3 size: 15 residues. Trimming removed 0 bases at V and 7 bases at J, with 12 bases between. The CDR3 loop is CASSDSPSPVEKLFF. The CDR3, as DNA: TGTGCCAGCAGTGACTCACCAAGTCCGGTTGAAAAACTGTTTTTT.

This clone was seen a few times. The chain's CDR3 is CASSQDGHEQYF. The CDR3 region has the DNA TGCGCCAGCAGCCAAGATGGGCACGAGCAGTACTTC. This chain uses TRBV4-1 with TRBJ2-7; no reliable D call. CDR1 is MGHRA, CDR2 YSYEKL, per germline. The CDR3 length is 12 residues. The germline V and J ends were trimmed by 0 bases and 5 bases, with 5 bases remaining between them.

This clone was found once. The gene calls are TRBV19 and TRBJ1-2, with TRBD1 matching over 12 bases. The CDR3 is 14 amino acids. The germline V gene encodes CDR1 LNHDA and CDR2 SQIVND (reference sequence). V lost 7 bases, J lost 2 bases, and 2 bases stayed unmatched. The CDR3 loop reads CASKGQGANYGYTF. DNA for the CDR3: TGTGCCAGTAAGGGACAGGGGGCGAACTATGGCTACACCTTC.

Of note for this clone: The junction shows a germline mismatch at one end, possibly a read error. This chain joins TRBV7-9 and TRBJ2-1; 9 bases map to TRBD2. Germline CDR1 and CDR2: SEHNR and FQNEAQ (reference sequence). There are 15 residues in the CDR3. The CDR3 bases are TGTTCCAGCAGCTATCCGGGACTAGCAGTCGATGAGCAGTTCTTC. It specifies CSSSYPGLAVDEQFF.

The V gene is TRBV19, the J gene TRBJ2-3; D perhaps matches TRBD1 (7 bases). CDR1 is LNHDA, CDR2 SQIVND, per germline (reference sequence). Trimming removed 1 base from V and 4 bases from J, with 12 bases in between. The CDR3 is 15 amino acids. Here the CDR3 reads CASSIVGGGADTQYF. The CDR3 DNA sequence: TGTGCCAGTAGTATAGTAGGAGGGGGCGCAGATACGCAGTATTTT.